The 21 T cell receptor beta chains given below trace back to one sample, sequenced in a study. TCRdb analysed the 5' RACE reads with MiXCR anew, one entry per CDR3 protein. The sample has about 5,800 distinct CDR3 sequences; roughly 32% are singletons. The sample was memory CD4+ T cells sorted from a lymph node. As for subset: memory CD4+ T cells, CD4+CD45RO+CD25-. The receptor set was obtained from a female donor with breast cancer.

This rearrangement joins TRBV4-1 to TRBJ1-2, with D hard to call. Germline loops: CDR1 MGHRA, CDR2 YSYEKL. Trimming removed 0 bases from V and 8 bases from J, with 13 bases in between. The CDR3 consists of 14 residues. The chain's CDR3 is CASSQDNGGRGYTF. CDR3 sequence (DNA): TGCGCCAGCAGCCAAGACAACGGAGGAAGAGGCTACACCTTC.

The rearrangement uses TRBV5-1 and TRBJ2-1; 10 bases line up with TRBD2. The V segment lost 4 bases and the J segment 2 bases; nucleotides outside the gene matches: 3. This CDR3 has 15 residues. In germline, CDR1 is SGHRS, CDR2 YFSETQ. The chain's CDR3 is CASSPGLAAYNEQFF. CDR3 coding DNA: TGCGCCAGCAGCCCTGGACTAGCGGCCTACAATGAGCAGTTCTTC.

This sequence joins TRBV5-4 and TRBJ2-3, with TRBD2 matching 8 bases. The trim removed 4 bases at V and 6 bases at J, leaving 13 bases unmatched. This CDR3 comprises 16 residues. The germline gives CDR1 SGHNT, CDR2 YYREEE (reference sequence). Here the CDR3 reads CASSGGLESWGDTQYF. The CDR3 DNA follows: TGTGCCAGCAGCGGGGGACTAGAGAGTTGGGGGGATACGCAGTATTTT.

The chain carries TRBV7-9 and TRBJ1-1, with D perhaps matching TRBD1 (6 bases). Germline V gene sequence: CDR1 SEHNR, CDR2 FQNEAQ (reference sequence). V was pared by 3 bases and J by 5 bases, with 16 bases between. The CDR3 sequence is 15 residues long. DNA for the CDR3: TGTGCCAGCAGCTTGGGAAAGGGGGTAGGGACTGAAGCTTTCTTT. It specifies CASSLGKGVGTEAFF.

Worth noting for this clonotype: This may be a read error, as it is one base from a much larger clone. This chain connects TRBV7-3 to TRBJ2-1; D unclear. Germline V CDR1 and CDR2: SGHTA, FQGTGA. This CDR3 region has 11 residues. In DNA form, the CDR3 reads TGTGCCAGCAGCTCCCACAATGAGCAGTTATTC. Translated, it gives CASSSHNEQLF.

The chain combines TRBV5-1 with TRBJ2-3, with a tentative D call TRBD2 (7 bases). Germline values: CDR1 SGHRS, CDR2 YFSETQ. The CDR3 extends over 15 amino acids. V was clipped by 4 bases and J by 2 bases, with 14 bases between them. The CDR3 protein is CASSEGGASTDTQYF. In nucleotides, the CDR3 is TGCGCCAGCAGCGAAGGGGGGGCCTCCACAGATACGCAGTATTTT.

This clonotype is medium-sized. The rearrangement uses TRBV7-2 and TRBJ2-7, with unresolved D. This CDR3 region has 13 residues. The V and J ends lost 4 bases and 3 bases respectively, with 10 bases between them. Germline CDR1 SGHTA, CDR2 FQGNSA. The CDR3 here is CASSSVRGYEQYF. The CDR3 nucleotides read TGTGCCAGCAGCTCCGTCCGCGGCTACGAGCAGTACTTC.

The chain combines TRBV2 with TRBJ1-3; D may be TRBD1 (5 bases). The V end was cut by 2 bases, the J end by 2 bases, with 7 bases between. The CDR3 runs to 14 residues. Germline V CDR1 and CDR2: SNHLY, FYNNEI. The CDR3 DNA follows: TGTGCCAGCAGTGAACCCAGGGCTGGAAACACCATATATTTT. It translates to CASSEPRAGNTIYF.

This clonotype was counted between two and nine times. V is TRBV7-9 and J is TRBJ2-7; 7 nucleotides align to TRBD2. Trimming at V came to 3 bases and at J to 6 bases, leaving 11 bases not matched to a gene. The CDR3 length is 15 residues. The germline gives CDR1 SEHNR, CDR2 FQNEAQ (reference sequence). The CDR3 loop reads CASSLREGNFGEQYF. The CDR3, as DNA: TGTGCCAGCAGCTTGAGGGAGGGTAATTTCGGCGAGCAGTACTTC.

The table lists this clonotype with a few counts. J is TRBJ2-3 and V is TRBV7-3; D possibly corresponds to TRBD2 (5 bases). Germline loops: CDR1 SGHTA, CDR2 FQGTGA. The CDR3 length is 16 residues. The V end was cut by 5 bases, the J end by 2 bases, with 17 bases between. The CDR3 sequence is CASSVGAGITTDTQYF. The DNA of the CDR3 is TGTGCCAGCAGCGTAGGAGCCGGGATTACCACAGATACGCAGTATTTT.

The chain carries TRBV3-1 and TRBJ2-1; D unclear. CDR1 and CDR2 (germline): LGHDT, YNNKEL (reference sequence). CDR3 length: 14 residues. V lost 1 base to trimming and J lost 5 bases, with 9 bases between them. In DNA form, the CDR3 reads TGTGCCAGCAGCCAAGTCGGGCCACACAATGAGCAGTTCTTC. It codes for CASSQVGPHNEQFF.

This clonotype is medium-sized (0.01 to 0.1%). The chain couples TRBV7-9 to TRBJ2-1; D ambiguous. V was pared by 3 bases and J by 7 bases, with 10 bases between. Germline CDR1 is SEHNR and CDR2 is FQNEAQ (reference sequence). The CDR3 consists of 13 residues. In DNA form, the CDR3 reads TGTGCCAGCAGCTTCCCGGAGCTAAATGAGCAGTTCTTC. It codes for CASSFPELNEQFF.

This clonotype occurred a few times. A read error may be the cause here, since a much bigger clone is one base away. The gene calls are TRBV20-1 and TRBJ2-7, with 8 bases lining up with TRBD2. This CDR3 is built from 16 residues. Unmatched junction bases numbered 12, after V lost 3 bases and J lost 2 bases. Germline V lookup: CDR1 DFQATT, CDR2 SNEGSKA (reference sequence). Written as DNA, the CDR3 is TGCAGTGCTAGGATTAGCGGGGCCAAACTAACCTACGAGCAGTACTTC. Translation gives CSARISGAKLTYEQYF.

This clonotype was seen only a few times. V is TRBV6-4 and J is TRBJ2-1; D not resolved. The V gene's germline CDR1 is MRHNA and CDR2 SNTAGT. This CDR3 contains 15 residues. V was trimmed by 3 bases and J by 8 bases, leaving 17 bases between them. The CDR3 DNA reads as TGTGCCAGCAGTGAGATGAGCGTAGCTCGCGATGAGCAGTTCTTC. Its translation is CASSEMSVARDEQFF.

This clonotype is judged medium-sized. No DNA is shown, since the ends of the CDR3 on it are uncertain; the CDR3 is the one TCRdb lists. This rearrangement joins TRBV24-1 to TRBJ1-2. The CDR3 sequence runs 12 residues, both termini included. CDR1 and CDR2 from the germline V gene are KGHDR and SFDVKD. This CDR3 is CATSDFGDGYTF.

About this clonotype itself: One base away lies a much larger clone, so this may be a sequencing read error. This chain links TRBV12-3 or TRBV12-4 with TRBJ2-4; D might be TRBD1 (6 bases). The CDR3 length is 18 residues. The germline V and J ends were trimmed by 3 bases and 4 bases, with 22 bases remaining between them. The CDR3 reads CASSFRDLWGRGKNIQYF. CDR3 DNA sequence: TGTGCCAGCAGTTTCCGTGATTTATGGGGCAGGGGAAAAAACATTCAGTACTTC.

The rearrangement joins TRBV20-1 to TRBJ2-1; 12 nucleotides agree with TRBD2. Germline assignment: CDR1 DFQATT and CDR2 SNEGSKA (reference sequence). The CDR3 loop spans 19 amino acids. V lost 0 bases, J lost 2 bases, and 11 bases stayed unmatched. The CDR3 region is CSARDRRASGGAAYNEQFF. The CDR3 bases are TGCAGTGCTAGAGATAGGAGGGCTAGCGGGGGGGCGGCCTACAATGAGCAGTTCTTC.

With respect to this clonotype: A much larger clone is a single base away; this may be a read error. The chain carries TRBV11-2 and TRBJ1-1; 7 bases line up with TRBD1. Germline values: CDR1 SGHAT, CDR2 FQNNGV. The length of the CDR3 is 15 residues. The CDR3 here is CVSSLETGAGTEAFF. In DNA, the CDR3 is TGTGTCAGCAGCTTAGAAACAGGGGCAGGCACTGAAGCTTTCTTT.

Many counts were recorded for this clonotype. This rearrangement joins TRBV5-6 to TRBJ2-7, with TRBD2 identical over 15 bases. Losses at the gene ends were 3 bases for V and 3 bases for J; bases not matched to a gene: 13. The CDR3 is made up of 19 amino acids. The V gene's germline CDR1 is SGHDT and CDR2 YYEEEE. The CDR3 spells CASSSDDWTSGRVGYEQYF. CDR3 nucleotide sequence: TGTGCCAGCAGCTCGGACGATTGGACTAGCGGGAGGGTGGGCTACGAGCAGTACTTC.

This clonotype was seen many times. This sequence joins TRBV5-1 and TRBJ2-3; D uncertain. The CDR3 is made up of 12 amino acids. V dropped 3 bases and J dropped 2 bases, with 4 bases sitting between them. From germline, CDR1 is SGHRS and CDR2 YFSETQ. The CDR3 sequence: CASSWTTDTQYF. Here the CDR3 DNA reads TGCGCCAGCAGCTGGACCACAGATACGCAGTATTTT.

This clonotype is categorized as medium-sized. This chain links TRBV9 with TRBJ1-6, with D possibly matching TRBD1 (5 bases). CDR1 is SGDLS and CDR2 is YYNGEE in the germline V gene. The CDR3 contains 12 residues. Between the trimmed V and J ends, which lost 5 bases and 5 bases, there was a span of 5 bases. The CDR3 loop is CASRGDNSPLHF. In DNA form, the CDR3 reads TGTGCCAGCAGGGGGGATAATTCACCCCTCCACTTT.